This TCR beta chain was sequenced for a study of control samples from healthy donors and cancer patients. The table lists this clone with a few counts. This CDR3 is built from 13 residues. Profiled with immunoSEQ multiplex PCR; TCRdb holds only in-frame clones, not every one. The sample contains around 30,000 clones, about 86% of which appear only once. The specimen was PBMCs. The chain links TRBV21-1 to TRBJ2-5; TRBD2 is taken as the D call from the table, unchecked against the DNA. TRBV21-1 is listed as a pseudogene. This TCR came from a woman aged 40 to 49 with lung cancer. As DNA, the CDR3 is TGTGCCAGCAGAAACGGGGGGTGGGAGACCCAGTACTTC. Amino acids: CASRNGGWETQYF.